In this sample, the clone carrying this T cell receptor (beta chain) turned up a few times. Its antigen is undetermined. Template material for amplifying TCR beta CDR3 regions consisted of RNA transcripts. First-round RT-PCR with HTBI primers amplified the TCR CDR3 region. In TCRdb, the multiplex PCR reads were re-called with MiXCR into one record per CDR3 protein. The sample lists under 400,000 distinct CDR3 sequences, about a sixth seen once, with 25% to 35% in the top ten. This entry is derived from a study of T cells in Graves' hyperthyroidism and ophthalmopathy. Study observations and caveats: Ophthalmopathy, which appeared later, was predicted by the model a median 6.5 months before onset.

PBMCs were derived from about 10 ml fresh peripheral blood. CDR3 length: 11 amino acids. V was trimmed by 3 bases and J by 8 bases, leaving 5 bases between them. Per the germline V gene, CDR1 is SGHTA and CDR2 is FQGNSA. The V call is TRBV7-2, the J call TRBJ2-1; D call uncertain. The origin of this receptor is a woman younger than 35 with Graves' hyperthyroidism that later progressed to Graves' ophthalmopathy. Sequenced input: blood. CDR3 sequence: CASSFADEQFF. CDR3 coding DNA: TGTGCCAGCAGCTTCGCCGATGAGCAGTTCTTC. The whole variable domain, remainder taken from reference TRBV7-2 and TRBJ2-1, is GAGVSQSPSNKVTEKGKDVELRCDPISGHTALYWYRQSLGQGLEFLIYFQGNSAPDKSGLPSDRFSAERTGGSVSTLTIQRTQQEDSAVYLCASSFADEQFFGPGTRLTVL.